The rows below give T cell receptor beta chains drawn from one sample of a study of blood T cell repertoires in COVID-19. Assay used: immunoSEQ multiplex PCR; TCRdb lists only in-frame clones, some missing. Of about 190,000 clones in the sample, around nine tenths were seen once. Sequenced sample: peripheral blood. The source is a man between 65 and 79 years old with active or convalescent COVID-19. The CDR3 runs from the conserved cysteine through the conserved F or W. Fields, in order: J gene, D gene, clone size, V gene, CDR3 length, CDR3 protein, CDR3 DNA. D genes are given only for firm matches. A row's size may be missing; if present it is once, few, many or a size class.

TRBJ1-5,TRBD1,once,TRBV28,16,CASSFRGQGASQPQHF,TGTGCCAGCTCTTTTAGGGGACAGGGGGCAAGTCAGCCCCAGCATTTT
TRBJ2-2,.,.,TRBV11-2,16,CASSLGQGFLTGELFF,TGTGCCAGCAGCTTAGGGCAGGGATTTCTGACCGGGGAGCTGTTTTTT
TRBJ2-3,.,.,TRBV4-3,17,CASSQDKRALGTDTQYF,TGCGCCAGCAGCCAAGATAAGCGGGCGTTAGGCACAGATACGCAGTATTTT
TRBJ1-6,TRBD1,once,TRBV7-2,15,CASSFPGGADSPLHF,TGTGCCAGCAGCTTCCCAGGGGGCGCGGATTCACCCCTCCACTTT
TRBJ2-3,.,once,TRBV28,12,CASSLIIDTQYF,TGTGCCAGCAGTTTAATCATAGATACGCAGTATTTT
TRBJ1-4,TRBD1,.,TRBV5-1,15,CASSLNTGGNEKLFF,TGCGCCAGCAGCTTGAATACAGGGGGAAATGAAAAACTGTTTTTT
TRBJ1-2,TRBD1,.,TRBV6-2/TRBV6-3,14,CASSSSGTGAGYTF,TGTGCCAGCAGTAGCTCCGGGACAGGGGCTGGCTACACCTTC
TRBJ2-1,TRBD2,.,TRBV11-2,16,CASSLEFAGGSNEQFF,TGTGCCAGCAGCTTAGAGTTTGCGGGAGGTTCCAATGAGCAGTTCTTC
TRBJ1-2,TRBD1,.,TRBV20-1,11,CRRGQGNGYTF,TGCAGGAGGGGACAGGGTAATGGCTACACCTTC
TRBJ1-6,TRBD1,.,TRBV6-5,15,CASSLTGTVRSPLHF,TGTGCCAGCAGTCTCACCGGGACAGTAAGATCACCCCTCCACTTT
TRBJ2-2,.,.,TRBV29-1,14,CSVRKTALTGELFF,TGCAGCGTTCGAAAGACAGCCCTCACCGGGGAGCTGTTTTTT
TRBJ1-1,.,.,TRBV2,13,CASSEQLVTEAFF,TGTGCCAGCAGTGAACAGTTGGTCACTGAAGCTTTCTTT
TRBJ2-7,.,.,TRBV6-6,14,CASSYSDSTYEQYF,TGTGCCAGCAGTTACTCGGACAGCACCTACGAGCAGTACTTC
TRBJ1-5,.,.,TRBV6-1,14,CASSEMPEGQPQHF,TGTGCCAGCAGTGAAATGCCCGAGGGTCAGCCCCAGCATTTT
TRBJ2-7,.,.,TRBV28,13,CASTLTQDYEQYF,TGTGCCAGCACCCTGACTCAAGACTACGAGCAGTACTTC
TRBJ1-5,TRBD1,.,TRBV28,14,CASSTTGGNQPQHF,TGTGCCAGCAGCACGACAGGGGGCAATCAGCCCCAGCATTTT
TRBJ1-4,.,once,TRBV30,11,CACFTNEKLFF,TGTGCCTGCTTCACTAATGAAAAACTGTTTTTT
TRBJ2-2,.,.,TRBV3-1/TRBV3-2,15,CASSRTGPGTGELFF,TGTGCCAGCAGCCGTACAGGGCCGGGCACCGGGGAGCTGTTTTTT
TRBJ1-2,.,.,TRBV15,14,CATSRVGRVDGSTF,TGTGCCACCAGCAGAGTCGGCAGGGTGGATGGTAGCACCTTC
TRBJ1-2,TRBD1,.,TRBV7-9,12,CASAQGGYGYTF,TGTGCCAGCGCTCAGGGGGGCTATGGCTACACCTTC
TRBJ2-1,TRBD1,.,TRBV4-3,14,CASSQDNRGQEQFF,TGCGCCAGCAGCCAAGATAACAGGGGGCAGGAGCAGTTCTTC
TRBJ1-1,.,.,TRBV4-1,17,CASSQLPYRTLNTEAFF,TGCGCCAGCAGCCAACTCCCTTATAGGACTTTGAACACTGAAGCTTTCTTT
TRBJ2-2,TRBD2,.,TRBV5-4,17,CASSREASGLVTGELFF,TGTGCCAGCAGCCGGGAGGCGTCTGGACTAGTGACCGGGGAGCTGTTTTTT
TRBJ2-3,.,.,TRBV7-9,16,CASSPQTGWGTDTQYF,TGTGCCAGCAGCCCTCAGACAGGTTGGGGCACAGATACGCAGTATTTT
TRBJ2-7,.,once,TRBV5-1,16,CASSLGTAGVVYEQYF,TGCGCCAGCAGCTTGGGGACCGCAGGGGTAGTCTACGAGCAGTACTTC
TRBJ2-5,.,.,TRBV28,15,CASSSLRVGIETQYF,TGTGCCAGCAGTTCCTTGCGGGTAGGGATCGAGACCCAGTACTTC
TRBJ1-2,TRBD1,.,TRBV6-2/TRBV6-3,15,CASSQPGQGLYGYTF,TGTGCCAGCAGCCAACCCGGACAGGGCCTCTATGGCTACACCTTC
TRBJ2-1,TRBD1,.,TRBV2,14,CASSEATGTNEQFF,TGTGCCAGCAGTGAAGCGACAGGGACCAATGAGCAGTTCTTC
TRBJ1-4,TRBD1,.,TRBV27,14,CASSYTGGSEKLFF,TGTGCCAGCTCTTACACAGGGGGCAGTGAAAAACTGTTTTTT
TRBJ2-7,.,.,TRBV6-2/TRBV6-3,13,CASSYRSSYEQYF,TGTGCCAGCAGTTACCGTTCCTCCTACGAGCAGTACTTC
TRBJ2-5,TRBD1,many,TRBV19,14,CASSTGQERETQYF,TGTGCCAGTAGTACTGGACAGGAACGAGAGACCCAGTACTTC
TRBJ1-6,.,.,TRBV7-9,14,CASSLGQFNSPLHF,TGTGCCAGCAGCTTAGGGCAGTTTAATTCACCCCTCCACTTT
TRBJ2-1,TRBD1,.,TRBV4-3,17,CASSQESRGQGGNEQFF,TGCGCCAGCAGCCAAGAAAGTAGGGGACAGGGTGGAAATGAGCAGTTCTTC
TRBJ2-5,.,.,TRBV28,17,CASSYPARAPLRETQYF,TGTGCCAGCAGTTACCCCGCCAGGGCTCCCCTCCGGGAGACCCAGTACTTC
TRBJ2-2,TRBD1,.,TRBV7-2,17,CASTPLGTGVNTGELFF,TGTGCCAGCACCCCCTTGGGGACAGGGGTAAACACCGGGGAGCTGTTTTTT
TRBJ2-7,.,.,TRBV4-3,16,CASSQGIERRLDEQYF,TGCGCCAGCAGCCAAGGGATTGAGCGCCGGTTGGACGAGCAGTACTTC
TRBJ1-2,TRBD1,.,TRBV15,14,CATSRGGTGYGYTF,TGTGCCACCAGCAGGGGAGGGACAGGCTATGGCTACACCTTC
TRBJ1-1,TRBD1,.,TRBV7-8,16,CASSLGATGGLTEAFF,TGTGCCAGCAGCTTAGGGGCGACAGGGGGCTTGACTGAAGCTTTCTTT
TRBJ1-6,.,.,TRBV6-5,13,CAARESPNSPLHF,TGTGCCGCGAGAGAATCCCCTAATTCACCCCTCCACTTT
TRBJ1-2,.,.,TRBV6-6,15,CASSYWWQFGYGYTF,TGTGCCAGCAGTTACTGGTGGCAGTTTGGCTATGGCTACACCTTC
TRBJ2-7,.,once,TRBV5-4,15,CASSLTADQTYEQYF,TGTGCCAGCAGCTTGACAGCGGACCAAACCTACGAGCAGTACTTC
TRBJ1-4,TRBD1,.,TRBV27,15,CASTSLRGTHEKLFF,TGTGCCAGCACTTCACTCAGGGGGACTCATGAAAAACTGTTTTTT
TRBJ2-5,.,.,TRBV4-1,14,CASSQDPGLETQYF,TGCGCCAGCAGCCAAGATCCCGGGTTAGAGACCCAGTACTTC
TRBJ2-5,.,once,TRBV5-1,15,CASSKTWTRVETQYF,TGCGCCAGCAGCAAGACTTGGACGAGGGTAGAGACCCAGTACTTC
TRBJ2-2,TRBD2,few,TRBV6-4,16,CASSLTSGGGTGELFF,TGTGCCAGCAGTCTCACTAGCGGGGGTGGCACCGGGGAGCTGTTTTTT
TRBJ2-2,TRBD1,once,TRBV24-1,15,CATSDPRGLAGELFF,TGTGCCACCAGTGATCCTAGGGGGCTCGCCGGGGAGCTGTTTTTT
TRBJ2-1,TRBD2,.,TRBV5-1,15,CASSLKLAGGNEQFF,TGCGCCAGCAGCTTGAAGCTAGCGGGAGGCAATGAGCAGTTCTTC